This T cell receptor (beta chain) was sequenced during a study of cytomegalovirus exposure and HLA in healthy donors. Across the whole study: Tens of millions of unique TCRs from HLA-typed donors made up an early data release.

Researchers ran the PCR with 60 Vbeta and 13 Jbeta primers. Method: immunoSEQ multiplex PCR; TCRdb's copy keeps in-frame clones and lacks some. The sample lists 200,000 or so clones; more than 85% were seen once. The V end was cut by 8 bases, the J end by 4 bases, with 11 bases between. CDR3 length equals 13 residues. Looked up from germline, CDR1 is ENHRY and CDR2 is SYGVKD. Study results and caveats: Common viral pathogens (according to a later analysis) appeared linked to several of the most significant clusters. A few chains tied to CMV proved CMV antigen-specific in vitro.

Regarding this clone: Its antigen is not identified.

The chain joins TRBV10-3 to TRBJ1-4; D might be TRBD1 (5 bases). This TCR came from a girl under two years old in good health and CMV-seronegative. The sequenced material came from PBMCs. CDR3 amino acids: CAISDTYNEKLFF. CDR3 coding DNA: TGTGCCATCTCGGACACCTATAATGAAAAACTGTTTTTT.